This T cell receptor (beta chain) was observed in a study of yellow fever vaccine responses in identical twins. Study-level results: Reportedly, the T cell response mounted by twins to vaccine seemed partly convergent, partly personalized.

CDR1 is SGHNT, CDR2 YENEEA, per germline. V was cut by 5 bases and J by 10 bases, with 15 bases left in between. The CDR3 spans 14 residues. Via MiXCR, TCRdb re-called the RT-PCR reads, giving one row per CDR3 protein. The sample records around 20,000 distinct CDR3 sequences, around 65% being singletons. About this clonotype itself: The antigen is not known.

The receptor was isolated from a young woman who received the yellow fever vaccine. The material was T cells from blood (PBMCs), unsorted or a sorted subset (not recorded which), obtained before or after yellow fever vaccination (not recorded which). V usage is TRBV11-3 and J usage is TRBJ1-6, with unresolved D. The CDR3 sequence: CASSEAGYGSPLHF. The CDR3 DNA reads TGTGCCAGCAGCGAAGCTGGGTACGGCTCACCCCTCCACTTT. The full variable domain, completed using reference TRBV11-3 and TRBJ1-6, is EAGVVQSPRYKIIEKKQPVAFWCNPISGHNTLYWYLQNLGQGPELLIRYENEEAVDDSQLPKDRFSAERLKGVDSTLKIQPAELGDSAVYLCASSEAGYGSPLHFGNGTRLTVT.